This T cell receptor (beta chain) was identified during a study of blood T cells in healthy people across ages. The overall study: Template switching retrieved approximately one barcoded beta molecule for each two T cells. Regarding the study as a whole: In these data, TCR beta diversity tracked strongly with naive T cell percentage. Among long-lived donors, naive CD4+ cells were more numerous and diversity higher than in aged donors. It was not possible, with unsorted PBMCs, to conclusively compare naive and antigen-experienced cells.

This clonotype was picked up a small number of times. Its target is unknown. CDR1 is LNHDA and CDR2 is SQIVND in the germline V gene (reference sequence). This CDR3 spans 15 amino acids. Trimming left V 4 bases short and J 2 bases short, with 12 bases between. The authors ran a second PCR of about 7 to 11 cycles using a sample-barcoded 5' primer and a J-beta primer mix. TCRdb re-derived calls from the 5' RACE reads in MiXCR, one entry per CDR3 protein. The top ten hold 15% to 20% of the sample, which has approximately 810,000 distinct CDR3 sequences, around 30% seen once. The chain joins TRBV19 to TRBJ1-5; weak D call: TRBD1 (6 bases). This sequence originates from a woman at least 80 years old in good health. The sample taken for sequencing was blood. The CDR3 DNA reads TGTGCCAGTAGTAGACAACAGGGAGGCAATCAGCCCCAGCATTTT. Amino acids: CASSRQQGGNQPQHF.